Described below is a single T cell receptor (beta chain) sequence and its context. Germline loops: CDR1 SGHAT, CDR2 FQNNGV. There are 16 residues in the CDR3. V lost 5 bases and J lost 2; bases outside the gene matches: 8. Stated time point: newly diagnosed, previously untreated cHL patient sample. After thawing, PBMCs were subjected to magnetic negative selection to isolate CD8+ T cells. This entry belongs to a study of PD-1 blockade in classical Hodgkin lymphoma. Clones were read by immunoSEQ multiplex PCR, and TCRdb kept only the in-frame ones, dropping some. The sample contains over 9,000 clones, more than 75% of which appear only once.

The sequence derives from a human donor with classical Hodgkin lymphoma. This chain links TRBV11-2 with TRBJ2-1, with 8 bases aligning to TRBD1. The sample taken for sequencing was CD8+ T cells from blood. The DNA for the CDR3 is TGTGCCAGCAGCCCAGGACAGGGATGGGCCTACAATGAGCAGTTCTTC. As protein: CASSPGQGWAYNEQFF.